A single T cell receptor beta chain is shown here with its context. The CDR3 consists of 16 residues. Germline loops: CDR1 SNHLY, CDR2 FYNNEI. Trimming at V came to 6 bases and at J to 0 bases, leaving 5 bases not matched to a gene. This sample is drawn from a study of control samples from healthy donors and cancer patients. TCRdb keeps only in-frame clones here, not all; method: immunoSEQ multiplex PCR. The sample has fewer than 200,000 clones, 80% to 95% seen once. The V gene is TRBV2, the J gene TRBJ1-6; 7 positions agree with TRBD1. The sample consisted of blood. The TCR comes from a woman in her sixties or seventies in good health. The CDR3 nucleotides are TGTGCCAGCAGAGGGGGCACTAGCTCCTATAATTCACCCCTCCACTTT. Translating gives CASRGGTSSYNSPLHF.